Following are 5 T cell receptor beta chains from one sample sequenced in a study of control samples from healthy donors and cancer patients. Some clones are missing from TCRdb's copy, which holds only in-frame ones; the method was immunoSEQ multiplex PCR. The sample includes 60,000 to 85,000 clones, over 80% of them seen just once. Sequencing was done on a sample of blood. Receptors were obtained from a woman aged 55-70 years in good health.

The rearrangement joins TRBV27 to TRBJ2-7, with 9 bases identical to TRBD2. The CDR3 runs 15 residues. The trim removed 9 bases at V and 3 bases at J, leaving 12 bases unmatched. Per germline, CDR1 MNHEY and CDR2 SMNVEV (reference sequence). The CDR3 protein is CASRNQLAGYYEQYF. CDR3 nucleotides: TGTGCCAGTCGTAACCAACTAGCGGGCTACTACGAGCAGTACTTC.

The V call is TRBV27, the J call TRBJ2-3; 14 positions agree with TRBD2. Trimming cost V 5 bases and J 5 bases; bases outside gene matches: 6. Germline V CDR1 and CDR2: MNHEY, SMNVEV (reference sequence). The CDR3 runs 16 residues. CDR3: CASSPQGLAGVDTQYF. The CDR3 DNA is TGTGCCAGCAGTCCCCAGGGACTAGCGGGGGTAGATACGCAGTATTTT.

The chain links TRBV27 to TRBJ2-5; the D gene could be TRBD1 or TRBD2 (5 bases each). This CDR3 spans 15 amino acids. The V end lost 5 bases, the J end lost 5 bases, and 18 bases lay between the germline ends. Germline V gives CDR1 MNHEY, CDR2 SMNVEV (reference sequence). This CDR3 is CASSARGPAPETQYF. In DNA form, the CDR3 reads TGTGCCAGCAGTGCCCGGGGACCCGCGCCGGAGACCCAGTACTTC.

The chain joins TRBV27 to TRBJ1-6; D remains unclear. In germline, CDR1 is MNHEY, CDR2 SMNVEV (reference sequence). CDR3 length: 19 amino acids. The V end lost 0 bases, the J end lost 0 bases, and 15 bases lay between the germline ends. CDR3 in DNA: TGTGCCAGCAGTTTATCGCTGGGGAAATGGAGCTCCTATAATTCACCCCTCCACTTT. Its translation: CASSLSLGKWSSYNSPLHF.

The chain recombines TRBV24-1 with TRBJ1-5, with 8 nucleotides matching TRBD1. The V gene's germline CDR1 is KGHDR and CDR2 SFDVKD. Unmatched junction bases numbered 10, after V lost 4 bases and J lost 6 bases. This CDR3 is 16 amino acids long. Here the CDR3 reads CATSDRRTGWGQPQHF. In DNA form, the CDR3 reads TGTGCCACCAGTGACCGCCGGACAGGGTGGGGTCAGCCCCAGCATTTT.